This T cell receptor (beta chain) was obtained from a study of vaccination effects on CD4 cells after COVID-19. Notes on the study in general: Late post-vaccination samples showed marked contraction of infection- and vaccine-induced clones.

Germline values: CDR1 SGHTA, CDR2 FQGNSA. CDR3 length: 14 residues. V was cut by 1 base and J by 4 bases, with 10 bases left in between. Ahead of sequencing, the ViraFEST assay grew antigen-specific CD4+ T cells using viral peptide pools. Upon completion of approximately ten days in culture, CD4+ T cells were isolated. By PCR, the person was confirmed to have had SARS-CoV-2 infection between March and December 2020. PBMC were cultured at under 2.5 million per well with 10 IU/ml IL-2 and about 9.5 ug/ml peptides. Half the medium was swapped for IL-2 medium on days 3 and 7. The sample holds a few counts of this clone. Antigen specificity is unknown. Sequencing was performed with immunoSEQ multiplex PCR; in TCRdb, only in-frame clones are kept and a portion is missing. Of around 47,000 clones detected, approximately 81% appear once; the ten largest clones hold approximately 29%.

This clonotype was sampled from a human donor who had a prior SARS-CoV-2 infection. The rearrangement uses TRBV7-2 and TRBJ1-2; no firm D call. This material consisted of CD4+ T cells from PBMCs cultured with a peptide pool, taken before COVID-19 vaccination. CDR3 region: CASSLGGAGYGYTF. The CDR3 DNA follows: TGTGCCAGCAGCTTAGGTGGAGCTGGCTATGGCTACACCTTC.